These 17 T cell receptor beta chains were sequenced from one sample in a study of OX40 agonist ivuxolimab in advanced cancers. This table comes from immunoSEQ multiplex PCR, and its TCRdb copy is limited to in-frame clones, with some not included. This repertoire shows some 55,000 clones, approximately 80% found once; its top ten account for approximately 4.4%. Sample: CD4+ or CD8+ T cells sorted from blood, taken in a trial of the OX40 agonist ivuxolimab. These receptors came from an adult with an advanced solid tumor such as melanoma, head and neck, liver or kidney cancer.

V is TRBV18 and J is TRBJ1-6, with 9 bases lining up with TRBD1. The CDR3 loop spans 18 amino acids. The germline CDR1 and CDR2 sequences are KGHSH and LQKENI. The V and J ends lost 5 bases and 0 bases, in that order; junction bases with no gene match: 8. Written as DNA, the CDR3 is TGTGCCAGCTCAGCAGTCCGGGACAGGGCCTCCTATAATTCACCCCTCCACTTT. Residues: CASSAVRDRASYNSPLHF.

This clone has only a few counts. The chain couples TRBV6-6 to TRBJ1-2; no clear D. The CDR3 has 13 amino acids. From germline, CDR1 is MNHNY and CDR2 SVGAGI (reference sequence). Trimming shortened V by 2 bases and J by 5 bases, and 9 bases separated the two germline ends. Written as DNA, the CDR3 is TGTGCCAGCAGTTACGGTCAGGCTTATGGCTACACCTTC. It is translated as CASSYGQAYGYTF.

This rearrangement joins TRBV18 to TRBJ2-7; 7 bases are a match to TRBD1. With V trimmed by 3 bases and J by 3 bases, 5 bases remained unmatched. Germline CDR1 is KGHSH and CDR2 is LQKENI. The CDR3 contains 14 residues. The CDR3 nucleotides read TGTGCCAGCTCACCGCGTAGACAGGGCTACGAGCAGTACTTC. Translation: CASSPRRQGYEQYF.

This chain connects TRBV18 to TRBJ2-7; a possible D gene is TRBD2 (6 bases). The germline V and J ends were trimmed by 1 base and 5 bases, with 18 bases remaining between them. Germline V CDR1 and CDR2: KGHSH, LQKENI. This CDR3 contains 16 residues. The CDR3 nucleotides are TGTGCCAGCTCACCACTGCAGGAGGGGTCGGCGCACGAGCAGTACTTC. The encoded protein is CASSPLQEGSAHEQYF.

The rearrangement joins TRBV6-1 to TRBJ1-2, with 7 bases aligning to TRBD1. Germline lookup yields CDR1 MNHNS and CDR2 SASEGT. The CDR3 is 16 residues long. V trimming: 1 base; J trimming: 4 bases; junction bases outside the gene matches: 9. Here the CDR3 reads CASSEVGQRGAYGYTF. The CDR3 DNA reads TGTGCCAGCAGTGAAGTGGGACAGAGAGGGGCCTATGGCTACACCTTC.

The rearrangement uses TRBV25-1 and TRBJ2-1; no reliable D call. The CDR3 contains 12 residues. V was trimmed by 4 bases and J by 4 bases, leaving 5 bases between them. Germline CDR1 is MGHDK and CDR2 is SYGVNS. The CDR3 DNA reads as TGTGCCAGCAGTGGGACGTACAATGAGCAGTTCTTC. Protein sequence: CASSGTYNEQFF.

In its sample, this clone was seen once. J is TRBJ2-2 and V is TRBV7-2; D possibly uses TRBD1 or TRBD2 (5 bases each). V dropped 4 bases and J dropped 5 bases, with 14 bases sitting between them. Per germline, CDR1 SGHTA and CDR2 FQGNSA. The CDR3 is made up of 15 amino acids. The DNA for the CDR3 is TGTGCCAGCAGCTCCTCCGGGACCACAACCGGGGAGCTGTTTTTT. Translated: CASSSSGTTTGELFF.

V usage is TRBV27 and J usage is TRBJ1-2, with 9 bases that match TRBD1. The CDR3 sequence is 15 residues long. Germline trimming cut 7 bases from V and 3 bases from J; bases unmatched to any gene: 9. Looked up from germline, CDR1 is MNHEY and CDR2 is SMNVEV (reference sequence). The CDR3 is CASKTTGGNYYGYTF. CDR3 DNA sequence: TGTGCCAGCAAGACTACAGGGGGCAACTACTATGGCTACACCTTC.

The rearrangement uses TRBV2 and TRBJ1-1; no firm D call. Trimming pared 8 bases from V and 1 base from J, leaving 11 bases between. The CDR3 spans 13 residues. Germline V CDR1 and CDR2: SNHLY, FYNNEI. The CDR3: CASRISPNTEAFF. As DNA, the CDR3 is TGTGCCAGCCGTATCTCGCCGAACACTGAAGCTTTCTTT.

This chain uses TRBV5-1 with TRBJ1-2; D gene unclear. In germline, CDR1 is SGHRS, CDR2 YFSETQ. The CDR3 consists of 13 residues. V was shortened by 7 bases and J by 0 bases, with 10 bases between the two germline ends. CDR3 nucleotides: TGCGCCAGCGCAGCCGTGACTAACTATGGCTACACCTTC. Residues: CASAAVTNYGYTF. Together with reference TRBV5-1 and TRBJ1-2, the CDR3 gives the full variable domain: KAGVTQTPRYLIKTRGQQVTLSCSPISGHRSVSWYQQTPGQGLQFLFEYFSETQRNKGNFPGRFSGRQFSNSRSEMNVSTLELGDSALYLCASAAVTNYGYTFGSGTRLTVV.

This clone was counted a few times. The V and J genes are TRBV14 and TRBJ1-2; 8 bases line up with TRBD1. Per the germline V gene, CDR1 is SGHDN and CDR2 is FVKESK. The CDR3 is 12 residues long. The J segment lost 11 bases and the V segment lost 4 bases, leaving 6 bases of the junction unmatched. CDR3 residues: CASSRQGPDYTF. CDR3 nucleotides: TGTGCCAGCAGCCGACAGGGGCCTGATTACACCTTC.

This chain joins TRBV10-3 and TRBJ2-3; 9 nucleotides align to TRBD1. The CDR3 spans 15 residues. Trimming cost V 10 bases and J 3 bases; bases outside gene matches: 11. Per the germline V gene, CDR1 is ENHRY and CDR2 is SYGVKD. In DNA form, the CDR3 reads TGTGCCACTCTCCGACAGGGGGGGTGGACAGATACGCAGTATTTT. Its translation is CATLRQGGWTDTQYF.

This chain connects TRBV6-5 to TRBJ2-1; 8 nucleotides agree with TRBD2. Germline CDR1 reads MNHEY; CDR2 reads SVGAGI. The CDR3 is 16 residues long. Losses at the gene ends were 0 bases for V and 10 bases for J; bases not matched to a gene: 11. This CDR3 is CASSYSLLAAVSEQFF. CDR3 coding DNA: TGTGCCAGCAGTTACTCGTTACTAGCGGCAGTGAGCGAGCAGTTCTTC.

This sequence joins TRBV19 and TRBJ2-1, with TRBD2 matching 12 bases. Trimming cost V 1 base and J 0 bases; bases outside gene matches: 7. CDR1 is LNHDA and CDR2 is SQIVND in the germline V gene (reference sequence). There are 19 residues in the CDR3. CDR3 bases: TGTGCCAGTAGTATAGTAACGCTAGCGGGAGGGGTCTCCTACAATGAGCAGTTCTTC. Translating gives CASSIVTLAGGVSYNEQFF.

This clone was detected only a few times. The chain recombines TRBV19 with TRBJ1-5; no definite D call. The V gene's germline CDR1 is LNHDA and CDR2 SQIVND (reference sequence). V lost 2 bases to trimming and J lost 7 bases, with 9 bases between them. This CDR3 is 13 amino acids long. The CDR3 sequence: CASSIQVSQPQHF. In DNA form, the CDR3 reads TGTGCCAGTAGTATACAGGTATCCCAGCCCCAGCATTTT.

This chain joins TRBV28 and TRBJ1-1; D is ambiguous. Germline V gene sequence: CDR1 MDHEN, CDR2 SYDVKM. The CDR3 has 11 residues. Trimming left V 5 bases short and J 8 bases short, with 9 bases between. For the CDR3, the DNA is TGTGCCAGCAGTCCCCGCCGAGAAGCTTTCTTT. It is translated as CASSPRREAFF.

On this clone: Relative to the germline gene, one junction end is altered; a read error may explain this. The rearrangement joins TRBV5-4 to TRBJ2-3; the match to TRBD2 covers 14 bases. CDR3 length: 14 amino acids. The V gene's germline CDR1 is SGHNT and CDR2 YYREEE (reference sequence). CDR3 DNA sequence: TGTGCCAGCAGCTTGGACGGGACTAGCGGGAGAGTAGGTTTT. The encoded protein is CASSLDGTSGRVGF.